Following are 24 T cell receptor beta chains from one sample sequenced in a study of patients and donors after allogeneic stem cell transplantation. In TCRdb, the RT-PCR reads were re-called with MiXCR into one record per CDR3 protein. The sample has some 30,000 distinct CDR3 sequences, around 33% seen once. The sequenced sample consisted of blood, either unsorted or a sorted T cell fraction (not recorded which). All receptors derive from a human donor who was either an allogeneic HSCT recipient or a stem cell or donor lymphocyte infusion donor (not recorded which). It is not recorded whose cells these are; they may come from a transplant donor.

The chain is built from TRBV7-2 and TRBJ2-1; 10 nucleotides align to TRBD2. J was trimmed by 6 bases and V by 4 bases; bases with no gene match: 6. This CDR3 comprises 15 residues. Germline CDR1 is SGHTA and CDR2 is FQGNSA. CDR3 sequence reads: CASSSLAGFSNEQFF. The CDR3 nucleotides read TGTGCCAGCAGCTCACTAGCGGGGTTTAGCAATGAGCAGTTCTTC.

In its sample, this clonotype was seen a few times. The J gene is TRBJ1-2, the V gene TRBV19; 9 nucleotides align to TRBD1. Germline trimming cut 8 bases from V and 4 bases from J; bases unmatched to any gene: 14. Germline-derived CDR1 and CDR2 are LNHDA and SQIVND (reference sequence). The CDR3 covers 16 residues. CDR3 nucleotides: TGTGCCAGTCGTCATTATACGGGACAGGGAAGCTATGGCTACACCTTC. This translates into CASRHYTGQGSYGYTF.

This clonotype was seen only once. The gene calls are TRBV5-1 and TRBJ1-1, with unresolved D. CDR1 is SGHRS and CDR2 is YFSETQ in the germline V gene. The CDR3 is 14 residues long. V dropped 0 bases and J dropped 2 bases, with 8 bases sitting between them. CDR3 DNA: TGCGCCAGCAGCTTGGATCAGTTAAACACTGAAGCTTTCTTT. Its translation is CASSLDQLNTEAFF.

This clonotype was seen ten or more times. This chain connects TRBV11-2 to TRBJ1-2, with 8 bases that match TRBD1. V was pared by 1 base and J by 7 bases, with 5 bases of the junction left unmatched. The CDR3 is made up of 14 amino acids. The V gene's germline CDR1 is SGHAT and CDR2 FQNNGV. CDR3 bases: TGTGCCAGCAGCTTAGGGCAGGGGGCAGGTGGCTACACCTTC. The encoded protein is CASSLGQGAGGYTF.

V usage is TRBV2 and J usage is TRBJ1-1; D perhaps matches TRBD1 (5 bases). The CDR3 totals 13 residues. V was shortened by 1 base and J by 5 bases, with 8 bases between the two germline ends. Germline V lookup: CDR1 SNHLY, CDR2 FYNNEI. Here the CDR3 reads CASSEGGLTEAFF. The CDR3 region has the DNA TGTGCCAGCAGTGAAGGGGGCCTAACTGAAGCTTTCTTT.

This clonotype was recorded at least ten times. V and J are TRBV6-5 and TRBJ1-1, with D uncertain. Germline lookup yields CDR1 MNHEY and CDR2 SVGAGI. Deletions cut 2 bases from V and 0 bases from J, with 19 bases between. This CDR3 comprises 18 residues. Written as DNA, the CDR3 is TGTGCCAGCAGTTACGTGGAGTTCGATCGAAGTTTGAACACTGAAGCTTTCTTT. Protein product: CASSYVEFDRSLNTEAFF.

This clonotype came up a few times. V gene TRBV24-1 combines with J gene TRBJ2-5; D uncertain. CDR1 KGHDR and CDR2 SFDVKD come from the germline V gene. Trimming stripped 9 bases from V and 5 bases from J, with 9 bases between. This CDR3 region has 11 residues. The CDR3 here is CATSTVETQYF. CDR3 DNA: TGTGCCACCTCCACAGTGGAGACCCAGTACTTC.

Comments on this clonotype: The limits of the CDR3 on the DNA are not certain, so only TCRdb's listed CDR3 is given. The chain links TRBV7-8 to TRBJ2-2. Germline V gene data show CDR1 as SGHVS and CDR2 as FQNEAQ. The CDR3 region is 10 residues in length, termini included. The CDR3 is CAARSGSCFF.

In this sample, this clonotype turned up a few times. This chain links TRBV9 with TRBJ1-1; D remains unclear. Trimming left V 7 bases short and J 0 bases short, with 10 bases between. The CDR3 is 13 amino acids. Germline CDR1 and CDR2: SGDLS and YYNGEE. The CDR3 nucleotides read TGTGCCAGCTCCTTGACCGTGAACACTGAAGCTTTCTTT. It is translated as CASSLTVNTEAFF.

CDR3 DNA sequence: TGTGCCAGCAGCCCGTTGGGGTACACTGAAGCTTTCTTT. The encoded protein is CASSPLGYTEAFF. The rearrangement links TRBV14 to TRBJ1-1; D unresolved. V was shortened by 4 bases and J by 3 bases, with 9 bases between the two germline ends. The V gene's germline CDR1 is SGHDN and CDR2 FVKESK. CDR3 size: 13 residues.

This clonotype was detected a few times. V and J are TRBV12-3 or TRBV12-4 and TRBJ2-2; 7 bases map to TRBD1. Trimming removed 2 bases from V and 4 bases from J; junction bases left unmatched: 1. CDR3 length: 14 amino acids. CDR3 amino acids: CASSLRTGTGELFF. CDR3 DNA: TGTGCCAGCAGTTTAAGGACAGGCACCGGGGAGCTGTTTTTT.

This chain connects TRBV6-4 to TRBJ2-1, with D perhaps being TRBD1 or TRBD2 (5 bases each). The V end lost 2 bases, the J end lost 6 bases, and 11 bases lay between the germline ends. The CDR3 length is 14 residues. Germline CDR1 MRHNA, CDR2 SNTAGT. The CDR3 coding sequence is TGTGCCAGCAGTGACACCGGGACCACCAATGAGCAGTTCTTC. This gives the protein CASSDTGTTNEQFF.

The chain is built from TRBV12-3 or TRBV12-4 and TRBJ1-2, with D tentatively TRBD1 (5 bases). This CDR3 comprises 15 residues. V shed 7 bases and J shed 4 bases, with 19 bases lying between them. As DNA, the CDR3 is TGTGCCAGCACCACGGTGACAGCTCCCGTCTATGGCTACACCTTC. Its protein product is CASTTVTAPVYGYTF.

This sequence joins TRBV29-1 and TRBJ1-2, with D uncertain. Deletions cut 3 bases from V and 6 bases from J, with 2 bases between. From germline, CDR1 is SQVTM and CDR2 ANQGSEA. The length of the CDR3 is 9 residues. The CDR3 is CSVDHGYTF. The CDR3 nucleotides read TGCAGCGTTGACCATGGCTACACCTTC.

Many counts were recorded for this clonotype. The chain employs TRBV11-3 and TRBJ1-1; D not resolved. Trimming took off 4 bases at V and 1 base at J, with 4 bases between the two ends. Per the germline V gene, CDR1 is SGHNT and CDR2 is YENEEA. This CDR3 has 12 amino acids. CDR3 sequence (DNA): TGTGCCAGCAGCTCAAGGAACACTGAAGCTTTCTTT. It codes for CASSSRNTEAFF.

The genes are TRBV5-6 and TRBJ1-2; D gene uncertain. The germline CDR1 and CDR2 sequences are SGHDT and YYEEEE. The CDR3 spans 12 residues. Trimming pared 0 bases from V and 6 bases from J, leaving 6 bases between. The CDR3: CASSLVQHGYTF. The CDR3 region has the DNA TGTGCCAGCAGCTTGGTACAACATGGCTACACCTTC. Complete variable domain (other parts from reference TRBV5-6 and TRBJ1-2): DAGVTQSPTHLIKTRGQQVTLRCSPKSGHDTVSWYQQALGQGPQFIFQYYEEEERQRGNFPDRFSGHQFPNYSSELNVNALLLGDSALYLCASSLVQHGYTFGSGTRLTVV.

In DNA, the CDR3 is TGTGCTAGTGGCGCGGACAGGGTGGATACGCAGTATTTT. Translation: CASGADRVDTQYF. The genes are TRBV12-5 and TRBJ2-3; 8 nucleotides line up with TRBD1. Trimming at V came to 6 bases and at J to 6 bases, leaving 5 bases not matched to a gene. The CDR3 contains 13 residues. Per the germline V gene, CDR1 is LGHNT and CDR2 is FRNRAP.

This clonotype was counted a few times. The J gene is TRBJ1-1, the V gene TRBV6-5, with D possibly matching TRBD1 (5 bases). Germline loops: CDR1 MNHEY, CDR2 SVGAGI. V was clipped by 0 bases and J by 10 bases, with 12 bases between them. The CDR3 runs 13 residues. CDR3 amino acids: CASSYSWGVAAFF. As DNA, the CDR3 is TGTGCCAGCAGTTACTCGTGGGGGGTAGCAGCTTTCTTT.

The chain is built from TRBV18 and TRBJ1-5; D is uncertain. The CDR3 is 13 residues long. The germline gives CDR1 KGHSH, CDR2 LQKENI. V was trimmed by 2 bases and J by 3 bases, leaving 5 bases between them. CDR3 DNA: TGTGCCAGCTCACCATACGACAATCAGCCCCAGCATTTT. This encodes CASSPYDNQPQHF.

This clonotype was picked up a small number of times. CDR3 in DNA: TGTGCCAGCTCACCACGAGCGGGAGGTGATACGCAGTATTTT. Encoded protein: CASSPRAGGDTQYF. V usage is TRBV18 and J usage is TRBJ2-3; 9 nucleotides match TRBD2. Germline assignment: CDR1 KGHSH and CDR2 LQKENI. The CDR3 is made up of 14 amino acids. Trimming at V came to 1 base and at J to 6 bases, leaving 2 bases not matched to a gene.

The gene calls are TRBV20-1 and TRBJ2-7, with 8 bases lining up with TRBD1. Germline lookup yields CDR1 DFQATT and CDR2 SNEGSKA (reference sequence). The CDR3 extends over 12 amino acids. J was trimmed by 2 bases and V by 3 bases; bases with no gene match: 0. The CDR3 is CSARDRAYEQYF. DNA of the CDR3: TGCAGTGCTAGGGACAGGGCCTACGAGCAGTACTTC.

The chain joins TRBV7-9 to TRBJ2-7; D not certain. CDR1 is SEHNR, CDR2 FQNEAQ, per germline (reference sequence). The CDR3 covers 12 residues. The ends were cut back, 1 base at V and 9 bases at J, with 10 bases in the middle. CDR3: CASSLGLGGQYV. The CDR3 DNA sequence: TGTGCCAGCAGCTTAGGACTCGGCGGGCAGTACGTC.

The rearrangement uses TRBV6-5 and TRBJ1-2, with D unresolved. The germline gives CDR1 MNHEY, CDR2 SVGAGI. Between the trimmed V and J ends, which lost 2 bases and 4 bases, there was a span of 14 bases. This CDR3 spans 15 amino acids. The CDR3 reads CASSYGGSAGYGYTF. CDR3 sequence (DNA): TGTGCCAGCAGTTACGGTGGTTCCGCGGGCTATGGCTACACCTTC.

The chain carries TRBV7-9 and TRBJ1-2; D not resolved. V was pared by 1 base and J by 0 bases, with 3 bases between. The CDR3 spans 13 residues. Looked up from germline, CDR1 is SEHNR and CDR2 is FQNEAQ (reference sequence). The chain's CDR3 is CASSLVPNYGYTF. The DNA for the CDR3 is TGTGCCAGCAGCTTAGTCCCTAACTATGGCTACACCTTC.